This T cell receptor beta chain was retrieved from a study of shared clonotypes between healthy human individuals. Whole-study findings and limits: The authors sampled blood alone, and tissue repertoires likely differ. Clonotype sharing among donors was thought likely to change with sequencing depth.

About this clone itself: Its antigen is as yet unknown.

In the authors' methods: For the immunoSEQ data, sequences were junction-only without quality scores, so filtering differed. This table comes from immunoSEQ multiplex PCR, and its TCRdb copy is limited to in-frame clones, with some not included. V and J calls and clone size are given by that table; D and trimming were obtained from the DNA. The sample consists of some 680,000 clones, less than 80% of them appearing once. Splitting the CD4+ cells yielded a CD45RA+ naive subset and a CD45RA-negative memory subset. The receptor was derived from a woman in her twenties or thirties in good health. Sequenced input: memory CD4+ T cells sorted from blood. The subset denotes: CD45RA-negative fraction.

The CDR3 bases are TGTGCCATCCACGCCCGGGACAGGGAGAACATTCAGTACTTC. It yields the protein CAIHARDRENIQYF. The chain couples TRBV28 to TRBJ2-4, with 9 bases lining up with TRBD1. Trimming removed 10 bases from V and 7 bases from J; junction bases left unmatched: 11. CDR3 length: 14 residues. From germline, CDR1 is MDHEN and CDR2 SYDVKM.